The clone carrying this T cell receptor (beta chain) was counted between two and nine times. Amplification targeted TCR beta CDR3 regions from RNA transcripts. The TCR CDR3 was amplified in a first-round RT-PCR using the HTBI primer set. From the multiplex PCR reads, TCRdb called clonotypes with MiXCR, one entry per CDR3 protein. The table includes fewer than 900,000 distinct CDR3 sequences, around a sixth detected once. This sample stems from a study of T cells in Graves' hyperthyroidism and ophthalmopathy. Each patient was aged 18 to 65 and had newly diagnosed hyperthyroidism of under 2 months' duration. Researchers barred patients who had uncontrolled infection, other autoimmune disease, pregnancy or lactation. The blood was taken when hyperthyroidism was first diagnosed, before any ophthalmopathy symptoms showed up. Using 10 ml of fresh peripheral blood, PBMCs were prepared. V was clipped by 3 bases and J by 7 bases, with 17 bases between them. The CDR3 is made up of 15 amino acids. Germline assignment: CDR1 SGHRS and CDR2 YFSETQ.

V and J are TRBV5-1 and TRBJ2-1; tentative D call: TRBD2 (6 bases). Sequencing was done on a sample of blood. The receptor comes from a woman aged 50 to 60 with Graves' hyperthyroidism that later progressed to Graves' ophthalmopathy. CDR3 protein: CASSWQTGLDNEQFF. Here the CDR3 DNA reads TGCGCCAGCAGCTGGCAAACGGGACTGGATAATGAGCAGTTCTTC. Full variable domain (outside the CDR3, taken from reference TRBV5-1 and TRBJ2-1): KAGVTQTPRYLIKTRGQQVTLSCSPISGHRSVSWYQQTPGQGLQFLFEYFSETQRNKGNFPGRFSGRQFSNSRSEMNVSTLELGDSALYLCASSWQTGLDNEQFFGPGTRLTVL.